These 5 T cell receptor beta chains share one sample of origin, sequenced in a study of cytomegalovirus exposure and HLA in healthy donors. A multiplex PCR was run with 60 Vbeta primers and 13 Jbeta primers. Profiling relied on immunoSEQ multiplex PCR, and the TCRdb table lists in-frame clones only, not all of them. The repertoire holds about 190,000 clones, with about 88% as singletons. The sequencing input was PBMCs. Receptors originate from a woman aged 18-35 years in good health and CMV-seronegative.

CDR3 amino acids: CSVIAGDAHEQYF. CDR3 coding DNA: TGCAGCGTCATAGCGGGAGATGCCCACGAGCAGTACTTC. The chain uses TRBV29-1 and TRBJ2-5, with 9 bases identical to TRBD2. The DNA end lines up better with TRBJ2-7; the J call may be wrong. The germline CDR1 and CDR2 sequences are SQVTM and ANQGSEA. The CDR3 has 13 amino acids.

V usage is TRBV7-8 and J usage is TRBJ2-1; weak D call: TRBD2 (5 bases). The V end was cut by 7 bases, the J end by 4 bases, with 8 bases between. The CDR3 contains 12 residues. Per the germline V gene, CDR1 is SGHVS and CDR2 is FQNEAQ. The CDR3 coding sequence is TGTGCCAGCATGGTAGCGTACAATGAGCAGTTCTTC. This encodes CASMVAYNEQFF.

The DNA of the CDR3 is TGTGCCAGCAGTGAAGCGCAAGGGGTGGCCTACGAGCAGTACTTC. Translated, it gives CASSEAQGVAYEQYF. The chain couples TRBV6-1 to TRBJ2-5, with D possibly being TRBD1 (5 bases). The J call may be wrong; the DNA end is better matched by TRBJ2-7. The germline V gene encodes CDR1 MNHNS and CDR2 SASEGT. CDR3 size: 15 residues.

The rearrangement links TRBV6-1 to TRBJ1-4; the D is unclear. The CDR3 is 12 amino acids. Germline CDR1 is MNHNS and CDR2 is SASEGT. The V and J ends lost 6 bases and 3 bases respectively, with 5 bases between them. CDR3 residues: CASRAANEKLFF. Here the CDR3 DNA reads TGTGCCAGCAGGGCTGCTAATGAAAAACTGTTTTTT.

This clone occurred a few times. This sequence joins TRBV29-1 and TRBJ2-3, with D possibly being TRBD1 (6 bases). Germline V lookup: CDR1 SQVTM, CDR2 ANQGSEA. The length of the CDR3 is 14 residues. Trimming pared 2 bases from V and 0 bases from J, leaving 9 bases between. CDR3 DNA: TGCAGCGTTGAATCAGGGGCCAGCACAGATACGCAGTATTTT. Residues: CSVESGASTDTQYF.